These T cell receptor beta chains were read from a single sample in a study of blood T cell repertoires in COVID-19. The method was immunoSEQ multiplex PCR; TCRdb's version includes in-frame clones alone and lacks a portion of them. The table records around 250,000 clones, 80% to 85% of them present only once. Material: peripheral blood. These receptors all stem from a man in his fifties with active or convalescent COVID-19. The CDR3 runs from the conserved cysteine through the conserved F or W. Fields, in order: clone size, D gene, V gene, J gene, CDR3 protein, CDR3 DNA. D genes are given only for firm matches. A clone size is listed for some rows: how often the clone was seen (once, few, many), or a class if it is expanded.

clone size: -; D gene: -; V gene: TRBV2; J gene: TRBJ1-2; CDR3 protein: CASSEALGRDGYTF; CDR3 DNA: TGTGCCAGCAGTGAAGCGCTGGGCAGGGATGGCTACACCTTC
clone size: -; D gene: -; V gene: TRBV28; J gene: TRBJ1-3; CDR3 protein: CASSFPGGLGNTIYF; CDR3 DNA: TGTGCCAGCAGTTTCCCCGGCGGCCTCGGAAACACCATATATTTT
clone size: -; D gene: TRBD2; V gene: TRBV11-2; J gene: TRBJ2-5; CDR3 protein: CASSMGLAEETQYF; CDR3 DNA: TGTGCCAGCAGCATGGGACTAGCGGAAGAGACCCAGTACTTC
clone size: once; D gene: TRBD2; V gene: TRBV19; J gene: TRBJ2-7; CDR3 protein: CASGAVGTSFAEQYF; CDR3 DNA: TGTGCCAGCGGGGCGGTTGGGACTAGTTTCGCCGAGCAGTACTTC
clone size: -; D gene: -; V gene: TRBV4-2; J gene: TRBJ2-3; CDR3 protein: CASSPKGGDTDTQYF; CDR3 DNA: TGTGCCAGCAGCCCCAAGGGGGGGGACACAGATACGCAGTATTTT
clone size: -; D gene: -; V gene: TRBV3-1/TRBV3-2; J gene: TRBJ2-1; CDR3 protein: CASSRWGVYNEQFF; CDR3 DNA: TGTGCCAGCAGCAGATGGGGGGTTTACAATGAGCAGTTCTTC
clone size: many; D gene: -; V gene: TRBV19; J gene: TRBJ1-5; CDR3 protein: CASSIDLRSHQPQHF; CDR3 DNA: TGTGCCAGTAGTATAGATCTTCGTAGTCATCAGCCCCAGCATTTT
clone size: once; D gene: TRBD1; V gene: TRBV6-1; J gene: TRBJ2-5; CDR3 protein: CASSHGTAPGETQYF; CDR3 DNA: TGTGCCAGCAGTCATGGGACAGCCCCCGGAGAGACCCAGTACTTC
clone size: -; D gene: -; V gene: TRBV7-3; J gene: TRBJ2-3; CDR3 protein: CASSLAGTSARTDTQYF; CDR3 DNA: TGTGCCAGCAGCTTAGCGGGGACTTCCGCCCGCACAGATACGCAGTATTTT
clone size: -; D gene: -; V gene: TRBV5-4; J gene: TRBJ2-7; CDR3 protein: CASSLGAGNPSYEQYF; CDR3 DNA: TGTGCCAGCAGCTTGGGGGCGGGTAACCCTTCCTACGAGCAGTACTTC
clone size: -; D gene: TRBD2; V gene: TRBV7-3; J gene: TRBJ2-7; CDR3 protein: CASSPLAGEGEQYF; CDR3 DNA: TGTGCCAGCAGCCCCCTAGCGGGGGAGGGCGAGCAGTACTTC
clone size: -; D gene: TRBD1; V gene: TRBV6-1; J gene: TRBJ1-2; CDR3 protein: CASRSGTGDYGYTF; CDR3 DNA: TGTGCCAGCAGATCCGGGACAGGGGACTATGGCTACACCTTC
clone size: once; D gene: TRBD1; V gene: TRBV4-1; J gene: TRBJ1-1; CDR3 protein: CASSLEQGWATEAFF; CDR3 DNA: TGCGCCAGCAGCCTGGAACAGGGGTGGGCCACTGAAGCTTTCTTT
clone size: -; D gene: -; V gene: TRBV19; J gene: TRBJ1-1; CDR3 protein: CASTGVGTEAFF; CDR3 DNA: TGTGCCAGTACCGGGGTAGGGACTGAAGCTTTCTTT
clone size: -; D gene: -; V gene: TRBV30; J gene: TRBJ2-6; CDR3 protein: CAWSVGDSGANVLTF; CDR3 DNA: TGTGCCTGGAGTGTAGGAGACTCTGGGGCCAACGTCCTGACTTTC
clone size: -; D gene: -; V gene: TRBV5-4; J gene: TRBJ1-2; CDR3 protein: CASSFSSGAYGYTF; CDR3 DNA: TGTGCCAGCAGCTTCAGTTCTGGGGCCTACGGCTACACCTTC
clone size: -; D gene: -; V gene: TRBV19; J gene: TRBJ1-1; CDR3 protein: CASSIGSAGNTEAFF; CDR3 DNA: TGTGCCAGTAGTATAGGATCCGCGGGGAACACTGAAGCTTTCTTT
clone size: -; D gene: TRBD1; V gene: TRBV11-2; J gene: TRBJ1-6; CDR3 protein: CASSVGQGTSPLHF; CDR3 DNA: TGTGCCAGCAGCGTCGGACAGGGTACTTCACCCCTCCACTTT
clone size: few; D gene: TRBD1; V gene: TRBV5-1; J gene: TRBJ1-1; CDR3 protein: CASSFRTGLGSEAFF; CDR3 DNA: TGCGCCAGCAGCTTCAGGACAGGGTTGGGCTCTGAAGCTTTCTTT
clone size: once; D gene: TRBD1; V gene: TRBV28; J gene: TRBJ1-1; CDR3 protein: CASSPTGEGTEAFF; CDR3 DNA: TGTGCCAGCAGTCCGACAGGGGAAGGAACTGAAGCTTTCTTT
clone size: -; D gene: -; V gene: TRBV27; J gene: TRBJ1-2; CDR3 protein: CASNPYAQGPGYTF; CDR3 DNA: TGTGCCAGCAACCCGTACGCCCAGGGGCCTGGCTACACCTTC
clone size: -; D gene: -; V gene: TRBV12-3/TRBV12-4; J gene: TRBJ2-7; CDR3 protein: CASQRSGTYEQYF; CDR3 DNA: TGTGCCAGTCAGCGGTCGGGGACCTACGAGCAGTACTTC
clone size: -; D gene: -; V gene: TRBV19; J gene: TRBJ1-5; CDR3 protein: CASTTRRADFLVNQPQHF; CDR3 DNA: TGTGCCAGTACGACAAGGAGGGCAGACTTCCTAGTCAATCAGCCCCAGCATTTT
clone size: -; D gene: TRBD1; V gene: TRBV23-1; J gene: TRBJ2-2; CDR3 protein: CASSHSGQGGTGELFF; CDR3 DNA: TGCGCCAGCAGTCACTCCGGACAGGGGGGAACCGGGGAGCTGTTTTTT
clone size: -; D gene: TRBD1; V gene: TRBV19; J gene: TRBJ2-5; CDR3 protein: CASSGDREETQYF; CDR3 DNA: TGTGCCAGTAGTGGGGACAGGGAAGAGACCCAGTACTTC
clone size: -; D gene: -; V gene: TRBV5-5; J gene: TRBJ2-2; CDR3 protein: CASDIVLGNTGELFF; CDR3 DNA: TGTGCCAGCGACATAGTGCTTGGGAACACCGGGGAGCTGTTTTTT
clone size: few; D gene: TRBD1; V gene: TRBV19; J gene: TRBJ1-1; CDR3 protein: CASSIARTQGDTEAFF; CDR3 DNA: TGTGCCAGTAGTATAGCTCGAACTCAGGGGGACACTGAAGCTTTCTTT
clone size: -; D gene: TRBD2; V gene: TRBV6-7; J gene: TRBJ2-2; CDR3 protein: CARGLAGITGELFF; CDR3 DNA: TGTGCCAGAGGACTAGCGGGGATCACCGGGGAGCTGTTTTTT
clone size: -; D gene: -; V gene: TRBV24-1; J gene: TRBJ1-2; CDR3 protein: CATSDLIRLYGYTF; CDR3 DNA: TGTGCCACCAGTGATTTGATCAGGCTATATGGCTACACCTTC
clone size: -; D gene: TRBD2; V gene: TRBV7-2; J gene: TRBJ2-5; CDR3 protein: CASSLGLAGGRETQYF; CDR3 DNA: TGTGCCAGCAGCTTAGGACTAGCGGGGGGGCGTGAGACCCAGTACTTC
clone size: -; D gene: -; V gene: TRBV19; J gene: TRBJ1-4; CDR3 protein: CASSPTGVENEKLFF; CDR3 DNA: TGTGCCAGTAGTCCCACGGGGGTCGAAAATGAAAAACTGTTTTTT
clone size: -; D gene: TRBD1; V gene: TRBV5-4; J gene: TRBJ2-7; CDR3 protein: CASSLARGPIYEQYF; CDR3 DNA: TGTGCCAGCAGCTTGGCCAGGGGGCCTATTTACGAGCAGTACTTC
clone size: -; D gene: -; V gene: TRBV7-9; J gene: TRBJ1-2; CDR3 protein: CASSLLGVGYGYTF; CDR3 DNA: TGTGCCAGCAGCTTACTAGGGGTGGGGTATGGCTACACCTTC
clone size: -; D gene: -; V gene: TRBV5-1; J gene: TRBJ2-3; CDR3 protein: CASSLEGRTGTDTQYF; CDR3 DNA: TGCGCCAGCAGCTTGGAGGGCAGGACAGGCACAGATACGCAGTATTTT
clone size: -; D gene: TRBD1; V gene: TRBV5-1; J gene: TRBJ2-7; CDR3 protein: CASSSRDSSYEQYF; CDR3 DNA: TGCGCCAGCAGCTCCCGGGACAGCTCCTACGAGCAGTACTTC
clone size: -; D gene: -; V gene: TRBV6-9; J gene: TRBJ2-7; CDR3 protein: CASRAGKRSYEQYF; CDR3 DNA: TGTGCCAGCAGGGCGGGGAAGAGGTCCTACGAGCAGTACTTC
clone size: -; D gene: -; V gene: TRBV6-5; J gene: TRBJ1-6; CDR3 protein: CASSRTVYNSPLHF; CDR3 DNA: TGTGCCAGCAGTCGGACAGTTTATAATTCACCCCTCCACTTT
clone size: -; D gene: TRBD1; V gene: TRBV29-1; J gene: TRBJ1-1; CDR3 protein: CSVGGLNTEAFF; CDR3 DNA: TGCAGCGTAGGGGGCTTGAACACTGAAGCTTTCTTT
clone size: -; D gene: -; V gene: TRBV19; J gene: TRBJ1-2; CDR3 protein: CASMEDTEESYNF; CDR3 DNA: TGTGCCAGTATGGAAGATACAGAAGAATCCTATAACTTC
clone size: once; D gene: -; V gene: TRBV6-4; J gene: TRBJ2-5; CDR3 protein: CASSDSQALLETQYF; CDR3 DNA: TGTGCCAGCAGTGACTCGCAAGCCTTATTGGAGACCCAGTACTTC
clone size: -; D gene: TRBD1; V gene: TRBV3-1/TRBV3-2; J gene: TRBJ1-3; CDR3 protein: CASNALGTGESGTIYF; CDR3 DNA: TGTGCCAGCAACGCACTCGGGACAGGGGAAAGTGGCACCATATATTTT
clone size: -; D gene: TRBD1; V gene: TRBV6-5; J gene: TRBJ1-5; CDR3 protein: CASRLDRGPQPQHF; CDR3 DNA: TGTGCCAGTAGGTTAGACAGGGGGCCTCAGCCCCAGCATTTT
clone size: -; D gene: TRBD1; V gene: TRBV2; J gene: TRBJ1-1; CDR3 protein: CASTGDRITEAFF; CDR3 DNA: TGTGCCAGCACAGGGGACAGAATCACTGAAGCTTTCTTT
clone size: once; D gene: -; V gene: TRBV12-3/TRBV12-4; J gene: TRBJ2-3; CDR3 protein: CASRGGGVDTQYF; CDR3 DNA: TGTGCCAGCCGAGGGGGGGGAGTAGATACGCAGTATTTT
clone size: -; D gene: -; V gene: TRBV30; J gene: TRBJ1-1; CDR3 protein: CAWVGETEAFF; CDR3 DNA: TGTGCCTGGGTTGGGGAGACTGAAGCTTTCTTT
clone size: -; D gene: -; V gene: TRBV9; J gene: TRBJ2-5; CDR3 protein: CASSVGGGRETQYF; CDR3 DNA: TGTGCCAGCAGCGTAGGTGGGGGCCGGGAGACCCAGTACTTC
clone size: -; D gene: -; V gene: TRBV7-3; J gene: TRBJ2-3; CDR3 protein: CASSPQGIYTDTQYF; CDR3 DNA: TGTGCCAGCAGCCCCCAGGGGATCTACACAGATACGCAGTATTTT
clone size: -; D gene: TRBD1; V gene: TRBV6-2/TRBV6-3; J gene: TRBJ1-1; CDR3 protein: CASSLEGARVMGQLMNTEAFF; CDR3 DNA: TGTGCCAGCAGTCTGGAGGGCGCCAGGGTGATGGGACAGCTCATGAACACTGAAGCTTTCTTT
clone size: few; D gene: -; V gene: TRBV28; J gene: TRBJ1-6; CDR3 protein: CASSLTGLRSPLHF; CDR3 DNA: TGTGCCAGCAGTCTTACAGGGCTACGATCACCCCTCCACTTT
clone size: -; D gene: -; V gene: TRBV11-2; J gene: TRBJ1-1; CDR3 protein: CASSLPYRDVNTEAFF; CDR3 DNA: TGTGCCAGCAGCTTACCGTACAGGGATGTGAACACTGAAGCTTTCTTT
clone size: -; D gene: TRBD1; V gene: TRBV3-1/TRBV3-2; J gene: TRBJ2-1; CDR3 protein: CASSHRQGNEQFF; CDR3 DNA: TGTGCCAGCAGCCATAGACAGGGCAATGAGCAGTTCTTC
clone size: -; D gene: TRBD1; V gene: TRBV29-1; J gene: TRBJ1-2; CDR3 protein: CSVEEGQGYYGYTF; CDR3 DNA: TGCAGCGTTGAGGAGGGACAGGGGTACTATGGCTACACCTTC